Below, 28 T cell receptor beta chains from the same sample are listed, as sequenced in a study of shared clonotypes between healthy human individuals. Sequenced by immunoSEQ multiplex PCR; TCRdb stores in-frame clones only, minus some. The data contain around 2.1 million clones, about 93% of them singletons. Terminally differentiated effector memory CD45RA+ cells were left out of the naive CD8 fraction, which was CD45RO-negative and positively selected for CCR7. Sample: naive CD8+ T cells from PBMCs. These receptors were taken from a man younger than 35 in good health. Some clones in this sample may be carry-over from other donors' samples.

CDR3 sequence: CASSTSGPGIYRETQYF. The CDR3 coding sequence is TGCGCCAGCAGCACATCGGGGCCGGGCATTTACCGAGAGACCCAGTACTTC. The V call is TRBV4-3, the J call TRBJ2-5, with D perhaps given as TRBD1 or TRBD2 (5 bases each). CDR1 is LGHNA and CDR2 is YSLEER in the germline V gene. The CDR3 covers 17 residues. Trimming took off 5 bases at V and 4 bases at J, with 23 bases between the two ends.

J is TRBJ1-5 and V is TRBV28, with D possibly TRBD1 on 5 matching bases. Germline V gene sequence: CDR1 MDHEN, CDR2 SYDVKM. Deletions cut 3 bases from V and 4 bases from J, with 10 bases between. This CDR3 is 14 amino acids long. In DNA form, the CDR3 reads TGTGCCAGCAGTTTCGGGACGGAAAATCAGCCCCAGCATTTT. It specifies CASSFGTENQPQHF.

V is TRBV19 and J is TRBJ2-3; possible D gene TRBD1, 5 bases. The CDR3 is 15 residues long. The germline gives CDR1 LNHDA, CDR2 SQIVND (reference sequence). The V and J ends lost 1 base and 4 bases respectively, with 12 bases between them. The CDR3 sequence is CASSIGTSDADTQYF. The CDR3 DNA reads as TGTGCCAGTAGTATAGGGACATCGGACGCAGATACGCAGTATTTT.

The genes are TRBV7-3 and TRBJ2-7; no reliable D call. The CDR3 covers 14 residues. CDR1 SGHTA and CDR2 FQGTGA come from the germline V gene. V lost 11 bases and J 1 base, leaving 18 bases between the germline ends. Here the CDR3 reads CADKRAAESYEQYF. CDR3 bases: TGTGCCGACAAAAGGGCGGCGGAGTCCTACGAGCAGTACTTC.

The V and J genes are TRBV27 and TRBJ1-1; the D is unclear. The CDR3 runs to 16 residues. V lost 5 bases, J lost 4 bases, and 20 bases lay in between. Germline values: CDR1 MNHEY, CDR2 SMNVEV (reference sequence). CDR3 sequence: CASSPDRRGGGTEAFF. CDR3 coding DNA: TGTGCCAGCAGTCCCGACCGTCGGGGTGGTGGCACTGAAGCTTTCTTT.

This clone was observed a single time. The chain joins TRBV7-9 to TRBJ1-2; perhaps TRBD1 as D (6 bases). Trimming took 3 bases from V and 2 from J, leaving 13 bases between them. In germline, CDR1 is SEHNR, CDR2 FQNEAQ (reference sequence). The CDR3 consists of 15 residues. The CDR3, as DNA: TGTGCCAGCAGCTTGGAAGGGGGAGTGAACTATGGCTACACCTTC. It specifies CASSLEGGVNYGYTF. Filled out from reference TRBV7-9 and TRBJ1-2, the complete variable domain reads DTGVSQNPRHKITKRGQNVTFRCDPISEHNRLYWYRQTLGQGPEFLTYFQNEAQLEKSRLLSDRFSAERPKGSFSTLEIQRTEQGDSAMYLCASSLEGGVNYGYTFGSGTRLTVV.

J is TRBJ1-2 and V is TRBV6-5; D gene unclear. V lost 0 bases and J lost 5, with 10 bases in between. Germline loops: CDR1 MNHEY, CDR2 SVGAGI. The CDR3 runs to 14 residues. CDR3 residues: CASSYSPQFYGYTF. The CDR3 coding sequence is TGTGCCAGCAGTTACTCTCCACAGTTTTATGGCTACACCTTC.

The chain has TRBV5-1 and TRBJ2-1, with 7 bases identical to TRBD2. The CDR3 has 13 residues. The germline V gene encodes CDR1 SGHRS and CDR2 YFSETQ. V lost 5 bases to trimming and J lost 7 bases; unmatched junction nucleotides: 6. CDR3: CASRFSGSNEQFF. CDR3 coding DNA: TGCGCCAGCAGGTTTAGCGGGTCAAATGAGCAGTTCTTC.

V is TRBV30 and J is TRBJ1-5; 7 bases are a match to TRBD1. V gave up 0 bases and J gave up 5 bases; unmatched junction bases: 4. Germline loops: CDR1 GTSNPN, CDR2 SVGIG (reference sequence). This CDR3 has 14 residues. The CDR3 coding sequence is TGTGCCTGGAGTGTACATACAGGGGATCAGCCCCAGCATTTT. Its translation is CAWSVHTGDQPQHF.

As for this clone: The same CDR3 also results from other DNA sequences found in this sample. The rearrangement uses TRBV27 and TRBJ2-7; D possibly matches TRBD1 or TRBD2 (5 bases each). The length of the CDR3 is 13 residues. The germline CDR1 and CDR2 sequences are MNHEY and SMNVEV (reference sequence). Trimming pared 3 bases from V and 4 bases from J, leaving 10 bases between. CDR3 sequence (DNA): TGTGCCAGCAGTTTCGGGACCCGTTACGAGCAGTACTTC. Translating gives CASSFGTRYEQYF.

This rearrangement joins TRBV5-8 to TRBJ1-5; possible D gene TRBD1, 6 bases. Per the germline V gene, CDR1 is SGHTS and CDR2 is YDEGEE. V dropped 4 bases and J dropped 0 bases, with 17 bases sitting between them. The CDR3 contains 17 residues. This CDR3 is CASSPLANRASNQPQHF. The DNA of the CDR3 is TGTGCCAGCAGCCCACTTGCCAACAGGGCTAGCAATCAGCCCCAGCATTTT. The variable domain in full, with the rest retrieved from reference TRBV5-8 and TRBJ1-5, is EAGVTQSPTHLIKTRGQQATLRCSPISGHTSVYWYQQALGLGLQFLLWYDEGEERNRGNFPPRFSGRQFPNYSSELNVNALELEDSALYLCASSPLANRASNQPQHFGDGTRLSIL.

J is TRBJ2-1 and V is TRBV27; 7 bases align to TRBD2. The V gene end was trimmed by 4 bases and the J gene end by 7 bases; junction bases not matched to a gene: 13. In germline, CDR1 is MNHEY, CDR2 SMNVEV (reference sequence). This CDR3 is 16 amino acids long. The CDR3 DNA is TGTGCCAGCAGTTCCCCTTTCGGGCGGGAGACGAATGAGCAGTTCTTC. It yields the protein CASSSPFGRETNEQFF.

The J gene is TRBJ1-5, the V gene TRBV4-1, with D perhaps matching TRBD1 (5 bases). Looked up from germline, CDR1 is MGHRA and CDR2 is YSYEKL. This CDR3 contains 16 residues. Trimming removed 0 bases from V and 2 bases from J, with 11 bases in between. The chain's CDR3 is CASSQEYGGGNQPQHF. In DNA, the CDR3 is TGCGCCAGCAGCCAAGAGTATGGGGGAGGCAATCAGCCCCAGCATTTT.

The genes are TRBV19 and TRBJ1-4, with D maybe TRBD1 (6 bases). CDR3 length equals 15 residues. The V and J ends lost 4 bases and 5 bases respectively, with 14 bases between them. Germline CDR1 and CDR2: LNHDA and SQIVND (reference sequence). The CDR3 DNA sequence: TGTGCCAGTAGTACTTGGACAGAAAAGAATGAAAAACTGTTTTTT. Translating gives CASSTWTEKNEKLFF.

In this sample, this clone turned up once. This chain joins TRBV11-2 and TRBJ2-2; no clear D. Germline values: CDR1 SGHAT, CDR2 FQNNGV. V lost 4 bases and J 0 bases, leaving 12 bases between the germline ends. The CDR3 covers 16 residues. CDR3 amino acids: CASSSLNYPNTGELFF. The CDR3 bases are TGTGCCAGCAGCTCCCTAAATTATCCGAACACCGGGGAGCTGTTTTTT.

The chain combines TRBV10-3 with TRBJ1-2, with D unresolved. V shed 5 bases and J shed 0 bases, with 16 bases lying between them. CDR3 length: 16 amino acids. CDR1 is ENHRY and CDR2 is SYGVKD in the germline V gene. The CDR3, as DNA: TGTGCCATCAGTTCGGACGGGGATAAAGCTAACTATGGCTACACCTTC. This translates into CAISSDGDKANYGYTF.

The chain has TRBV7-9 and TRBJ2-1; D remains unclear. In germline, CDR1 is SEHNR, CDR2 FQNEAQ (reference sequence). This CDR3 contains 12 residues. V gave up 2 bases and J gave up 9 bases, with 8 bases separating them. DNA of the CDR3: TGTGCCAGCAGCTTAATTGGGATTGAGCAGTTCTTC. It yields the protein CASSLIGIEQFF. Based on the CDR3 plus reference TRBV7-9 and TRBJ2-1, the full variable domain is DTGVSQNPRHKITKRGQNVTFRCDPISEHNRLYWYRQTLGQGPEFLTYFQNEAQLEKSRLLSDRFSAERPKGSFSTLEIQRTEQGDSAMYLCASSLIGIEQFFGPGTRLTVL.

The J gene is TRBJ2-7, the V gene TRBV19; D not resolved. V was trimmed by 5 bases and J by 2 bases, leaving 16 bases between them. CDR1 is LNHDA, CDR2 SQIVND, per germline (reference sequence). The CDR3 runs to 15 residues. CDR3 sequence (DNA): TGTGCCAGTAGTCCCGGACGGTCGTCTCCCTACGAGCAGTACTTC. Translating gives CASSPGRSSPYEQYF. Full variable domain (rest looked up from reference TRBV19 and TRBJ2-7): DGGITQSPKYLFRKEGQNVTLSCEQNLNHDAMYWYRQDPGQGLRLIYYSQIVNDFQKGDIAEGYSVSREKKESFPLTVTSAQKNPTAFYLCASSPGRSSPYEQYFGPGTRLTVT.

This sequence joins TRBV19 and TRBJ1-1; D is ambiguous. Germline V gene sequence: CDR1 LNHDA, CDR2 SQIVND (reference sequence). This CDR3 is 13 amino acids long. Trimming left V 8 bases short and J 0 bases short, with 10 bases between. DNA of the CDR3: TGTGCCAGTGTGGCAGACATGAACACTGAAGCTTTCTTT. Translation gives CASVADMNTEAFF.

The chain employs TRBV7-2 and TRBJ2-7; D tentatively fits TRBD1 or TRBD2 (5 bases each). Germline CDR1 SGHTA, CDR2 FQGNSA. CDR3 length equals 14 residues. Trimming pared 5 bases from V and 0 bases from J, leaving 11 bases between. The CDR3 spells CASSTRDGSYEQYF. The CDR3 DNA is TGTGCCAGCAGCACCCGGGACGGCTCCTACGAGCAGTACTTC. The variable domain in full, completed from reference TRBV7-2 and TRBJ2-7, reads GAGVSQSPSNKVTEKGKDVELRCDPISGHTALYWYRQSLGQGLEFLIYFQGNSAPDKSGLPSDRFSAERTGGSVSTLTIQRTQQEDSAVYLCASSTRDGSYEQYFGPGTRLTVT.

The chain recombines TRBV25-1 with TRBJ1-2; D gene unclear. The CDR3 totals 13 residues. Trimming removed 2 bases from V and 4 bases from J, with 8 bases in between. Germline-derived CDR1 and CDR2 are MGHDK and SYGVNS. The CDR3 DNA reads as TGTGCCAGCAGTGAAAGCCGGCCCTATGGCTACACCTTC. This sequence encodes CASSESRPYGYTF.

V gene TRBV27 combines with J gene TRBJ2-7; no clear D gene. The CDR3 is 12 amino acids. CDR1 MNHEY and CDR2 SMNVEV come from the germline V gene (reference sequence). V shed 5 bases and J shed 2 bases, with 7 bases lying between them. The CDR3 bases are TGTGCCAGCAGTAACGGACCCTACGAGCAGTACTTC. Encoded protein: CASSNGPYEQYF.

The CDR3 sequence is CASSKRGQGLRYEQYF. The DNA of the CDR3 is TGTGCCAGCAGCAAACGGGGCCAAGGGCTAAGATACGAGCAGTACTTC. The rearrangement links TRBV21-1 to TRBJ2-7. TRBV21-1 is a pseudogene locus. CDR3 size: 16 residues.

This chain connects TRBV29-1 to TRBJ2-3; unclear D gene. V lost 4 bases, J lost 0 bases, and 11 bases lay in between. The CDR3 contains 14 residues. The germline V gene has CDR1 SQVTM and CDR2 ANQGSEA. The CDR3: CSVAGLASTDTQYF. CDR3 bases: TGCAGCGTTGCTGGTCTGGCCAGCACAGATACGCAGTATTTT.

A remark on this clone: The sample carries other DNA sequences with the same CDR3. The CDR3, as DNA: TGTGCCAGCAGCTTAGGGGGGGACAATGAGCAGTTCTTC. Its protein product is CASSLGGDNEQFF. The chain joins TRBV13 to TRBJ2-1; D is perhaps TRBD1 or TRBD2 (5 bases each). This CDR3 region has 13 residues. Germline V gene data show CDR1 as PRHDT and CDR2 as FYEKMQ (reference sequence). V was pared by 0 bases and J by 5 bases, with 5 bases between.

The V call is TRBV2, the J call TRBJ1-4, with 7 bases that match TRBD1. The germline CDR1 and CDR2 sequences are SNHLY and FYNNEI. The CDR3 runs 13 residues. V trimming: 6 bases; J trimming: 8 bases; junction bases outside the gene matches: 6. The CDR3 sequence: CASRDRKEEKLFF. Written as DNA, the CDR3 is TGTGCCAGCAGGGACAGGAAGGAGGAAAAACTGTTTTTT.

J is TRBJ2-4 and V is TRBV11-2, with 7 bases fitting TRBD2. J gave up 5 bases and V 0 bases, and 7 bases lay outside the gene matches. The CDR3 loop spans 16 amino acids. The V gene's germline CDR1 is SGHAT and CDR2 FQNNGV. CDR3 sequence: CASSLDNGAGENIQYF. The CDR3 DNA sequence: TGTGCCAGCAGCTTAGATAATGGCGCGGGGGAAAACATTCAGTACTTC.

This chain's CDR3 is CSAHIDAFF. The CDR3 DNA reads as TGCAGTGCTCACATTGACGCTTTCTTT. The rearrangement uses TRBV20-1 and TRBJ1-1, with D uncertain. The germline CDR1 and CDR2 sequences are DFQATT and SNEGSKA (reference sequence). V lost 5 bases, J lost 11 bases, and 9 bases lay in between. This CDR3 contains 9 residues.